The 3 T cell receptor beta chains below come from one sample, sequenced in a study of CD8 T cells in Susac syndrome. When the RNA was reverse transcribed, random hexamers were used with an input of about 0.5 to 1 ug. TCRdb processed the immunoSEQ multiplex PCR reads anew with MiXCR; each CDR3 protein has one entry. The repertoire holds under 200,000 distinct CDR3 sequences, with approximately 95% as singletons. The sample comprised CD4+ T cells from PBMCs. The receptors stem from a human donor with Susac syndrome.

This sequence joins TRBV29-1 and TRBJ2-5; perhaps TRBD2 as D (5 bases). Trimming took off 6 bases at V and 5 bases at J, with 19 bases between the two ends. From germline, CDR1 is SQVTM and CDR2 ANQGSEA. The CDR3 is 14 residues long. The CDR3 here is CSVTRVGRMETQYF. CDR3 DNA: TGCAGCGTCACGAGGGTGGGCAGGATGGAGACCCAGTACTTC.

This clonotype was counted once. The V and J genes are TRBV9 and TRBJ2-1; 8 bases are a match to TRBD1. This CDR3 is 14 amino acids long. The germline V gene encodes CDR1 SGDLS and CDR2 YYNGEE. With 0 bases clipped from V and 9 bases from J, the junction kept 5 bases outside the gene matches. As DNA, the CDR3 is TGTGCCAGCAGCGTAGGGACAGGGTCGGGTGAGCAGTTCTTC. This codes for CASSVGTGSGEQFF.

The rearrangement joins TRBV20-1 to TRBJ2-3, with 10 bases lining up with TRBD2. The CDR3 loop spans 15 amino acids. After removal of 1 base from V and 4 bases from J, the junction contained 5 bases not matched to a gene. The germline V gene encodes CDR1 DFQATT and CDR2 SNEGSKA (reference sequence). CDR3 sequence: CSARATSGVPDTQYF. The DNA of the CDR3 is TGCAGTGCTAGAGCAACTAGCGGGGTTCCAGATACGCAGTATTTT.